These 21 T cell receptor beta chains share one sample of origin, sequenced in a study of a mutant IDH1 vaccine in newly diagnosed glioma. Their specific antigens are unknown. Assay used: immunoSEQ multiplex PCR; TCRdb lists only in-frame clones, some missing. In the table there are some 61,000 clones, 84% of which are singletons. As for time point: week 35, safety follow-up. Alongside topical imiquimod, each dose of vaccine comprised 300 ug of mutant IDH1 20-mer peptide. Source: PBMCs, taken from a glioma patient whose treatment included an IDH1 peptide vaccine. These TCRs come from a man younger than 35 with glioma.

V usage is TRBV10-3 and J usage is TRBJ1-1, with 9 bases lining up with TRBD1. Germline loops: CDR1 ENHRY, CDR2 SYGVKD. Germline trimming cut 4 bases from V and 8 bases from J; bases unmatched to any gene: 2. There are 12 residues in the CDR3. The CDR3: CAISAGQGEAFF. As DNA, the CDR3 is TGTGCCATCAGTGCCGGACAGGGGGAAGCTTTCTTT.

The V and J genes are TRBV10-3 and TRBJ2-5; TRBD2 is a possible D gene (5 bases). The CDR3 runs 14 residues. The germline V gene encodes CDR1 ENHRY and CDR2 SYGVKD. Deletions cut 0 bases from V and 0 bases from J, with 5 bases between. CDR3 nucleotide sequence: TGTGCCATCAGTGAGTCGACTAACCAAGAGACCCAGTACTTC. It specifies CAISESTNQETQYF.

DNA for the CDR3: TGTGCCAGCCTACGAGGAGGGGGGAACACCGGGGAGCTGTTTTTT. The encoded protein is CASLRGGGNTGELFF. The V call is TRBV19, the J call TRBJ2-2; D possibly uses TRBD1 or TRBD2 (6 bases each). CDR3 length: 15 amino acids. Trimming took 9 bases from V and 1 from J, leaving 15 bases between them. The germline gives CDR1 LNHDA, CDR2 SQIVND (reference sequence).

In its sample, this clone was seen a few times. This sequence joins TRBV7-9 and TRBJ1-1; D is undetermined. Looked up from germline, CDR1 is SEHNR and CDR2 is FQNEAQ (reference sequence). CDR3 length: 13 amino acids. Trimming took 3 bases from V and 2 from J, leaving 7 bases between them. The CDR3 sequence is CASSFKINTEAFF. CDR3 DNA sequence: TGTGCCAGCAGCTTCAAGATCAACACTGAAGCTTTCTTT.

The J gene is TRBJ1-4, the V gene TRBV7-9, with 7 bases lining up with TRBD1. V was clipped by 3 bases and J by 7 bases; unmatched bases: 11. Germline V gives CDR1 SEHNR, CDR2 FQNEAQ (reference sequence). The CDR3 totals 16 residues. Written as DNA, the CDR3 is TGTGCCAGCAGCTTGGGTACAGGGGATGGGAGTGAAAAACTGTTTTTT. This translates into CASSLGTGDGSEKLFF.

J is TRBJ1-1 and V is TRBV5-6; D is possibly TRBD1 (6 bases). The CDR3 sequence is 15 residues long. The V gene's germline CDR1 is SGHDT and CDR2 YYEEEE. Trimming took off 1 base at V and 1 base at J, with 11 bases between the two ends. CDR3 nucleotide sequence: TGTGCCAGCAGCTTGATCACGGGGGCGAACACTGAAGCTTTCTTT. This encodes CASSLITGANTEAFF.

V usage is TRBV5-1 and J usage is TRBJ1-2, with 8 bases that match TRBD1. The CDR3 runs to 13 residues. V lost 4 bases and J lost 2; bases outside the gene matches: 1. Per the germline V gene, CDR1 is SGHRS and CDR2 is YFSETQ. The chain's CDR3 is CASSQGANYGYTF. The CDR3 nucleotides are TGCGCCAGCAGCCAGGGGGCAAACTATGGCTACACCTTC. Looking up the rest from reference TRBV5-1 and TRBJ1-2 gives the full variable domain: KAGVTQTPRYLIKTRGQQVTLSCSPISGHRSVSWYQQTPGQGLQFLFEYFSETQRNKGNFPGRFSGRQFSNSRSEMNVSTLELGDSALYLCASSQGANYGYTFGSGTRLTVV.

This chain joins TRBV21-1 and TRBJ2-5; the table's D call, TRBD2, has no DNA check behind it. TRBV21-1 is a documented pseudogene. CDR3 size: 14 residues. DNA for the CDR3: TGTGCCAGCAGCAAATCGACGGGAAAAGAGACCCAGTACTTC. Its protein is CASSKSTGKETQYF.

This clone showed up just once. The V gene is TRBV9, the J gene TRBJ2-7; either TRBD1 or TRBD2 may supply D (5 bases each). Trimming removed 4 bases at V and 9 bases at J, with 14 bases between. Looked up from germline, CDR1 is SGDLS and CDR2 is YYNGEE. There are 12 residues in the CDR3. The CDR3 DNA follows: TGTGCCAGCAGCTCGGACGGGGCCGCGCAGTACTTC. Translation gives CASSSDGAAQYF.

This sequence joins TRBV5-1 and TRBJ2-1, with 10 nucleotides matching TRBD1. V was pared by 0 bases and J by 7 bases, with 10 bases of the junction left unmatched. CDR3 length: 17 residues. Germline assignment: CDR1 SGHRS and CDR2 YFSETQ. The CDR3 region has the DNA TGCGCCAGCAGCTTGGAGGCGGTGGGACAGGGGATAAATGAGCAGTTCTTC. Amino acid sequence: CASSLEAVGQGINEQFF.

This clone was seen a single time. The gene calls are TRBV7-9 and TRBJ1-2; D not resolved. Germline CDR1 and CDR2: SEHNR and FQNEAQ (reference sequence). The CDR3 length is 12 residues. V lost 0 bases to trimming and J lost 12 bases, with 11 bases between them. The CDR3 bases are TGTGCCAGCAGCTTAGCGGGCAGTAAGGACACCTTC. It is translated as CASSLAGSKDTF.

This clone appeared a single time. The chain combines TRBV4-3 with TRBJ2-1; 11 nucleotides agree with TRBD2. After removal of 4 bases from V and 7 bases from J, the junction contained 9 bases not matched to a gene. CDR3 length: 16 residues. CDR1 and CDR2 (germline): LGHNA, YSLEER. The CDR3 is CASSPHSGRAWNEQFF. The CDR3 nucleotides are TGCGCCAGCAGCCCCCATAGCGGGAGGGCCTGGAATGAGCAGTTCTTC.

The count of this clone is one. J is TRBJ1-2 and V is TRBV7-9; no clear D. The germline V gene encodes CDR1 SEHNR and CDR2 FQNEAQ (reference sequence). The V and J ends lost 1 base and 3 bases respectively, with 3 bases between them. This CDR3 contains 12 residues. CDR3 protein: CASSLGDYGYTF. CDR3 in DNA: TGTGCCAGCAGCTTAGGCGACTATGGCTACACCTTC.

This clone was counted only a few times. The chain combines TRBV30 with TRBJ1-2; perhaps TRBD1 as D (5 bases). Germline CDR1 GTSNPN, CDR2 SVGIG (reference sequence). The CDR3 totals 13 residues. V lost 0 bases to trimming and J lost 6 bases, with 11 bases between them. CDR3 nucleotides: TGTGCCTGGAGTGTCAAGGGGACCCATGGCTACACCTTC. Translated, it gives CAWSVKGTHGYTF.

The chain joins TRBV28 to TRBJ2-5, with D perhaps matching TRBD2 (6 bases). With 3 bases removed from V and 1 base from J, the gap between germline ends came to 21 bases. This CDR3 has 18 residues. Germline CDR1 reads MDHEN; CDR2 reads SYDVKM. CDR3 in DNA: TGTGCCAGCAGTTTTGCCCCTAGCCTACGGGGGTCCCAAGAGACCCAGTACTTC. This sequence encodes CASSFAPSLRGSQETQYF.

The genes are TRBV25-1 and TRBJ2-3, with 7 bases fitting TRBD2. The V gene's germline CDR1 is MGHDK and CDR2 SYGVNS. J gave up 1 base and V 5 bases, and 12 bases lay outside the gene matches. The CDR3 loop spans 17 amino acids. CDR3 amino acids: CASSQRLWGGGTDTQYF. DNA of the CDR3: TGTGCCAGCAGTCAACGCCTTTGGGGGGGAGGCACAGATACGCAGTATTTT.

This clone was seen just once. The V and J genes are TRBV27 and TRBJ2-7; D gene unclear. Germline assignment: CDR1 MNHEY and CDR2 SMNVEV (reference sequence). This CDR3 is built from 14 residues. V lost 4 bases to trimming and J lost 2 bases, with 12 bases between them. The CDR3 sequence is CASSWSRGPYEQYF. The CDR3 DNA sequence: TGTGCCAGCAGTTGGTCTAGAGGTCCCTACGAGCAGTACTTC.

The CDR3 region has the DNA TGTGCCAGCAGTTCGACTGACAATCAGCCCCAGCATTTT. Its protein is CASSSTDNQPQHF. This chain uses TRBV6-5 with TRBJ1-5; the D is unclear. Trimming left V 4 bases short and J 3 bases short, with 7 bases between. The CDR3 extends over 13 amino acids. The germline gives CDR1 MNHEY, CDR2 SVGAGI.

This clone was counted between two and nine times. The chain carries TRBV7-3 and TRBJ2-3; a possible D gene is TRBD2 (6 bases). Germline CDR1 and CDR2: SGHTA and FQGTGA. Trimming took off 3 bases at V and 4 bases at J, with 11 bases between the two ends. This CDR3 has 14 amino acids. The CDR3 loop reads CASSFGPGADTQYF. The CDR3 DNA follows: TGTGCCAGCAGCTTCGGCCCGGGGGCAGATACGCAGTATTTT.

The chain combines TRBV4-2 with TRBJ1-3; no clear D. Germline CDR1 reads LGHNA; CDR2 reads YNFKEQ. Trimming took off 3 bases at V and 0 bases at J, with 12 bases between the two ends. The CDR3 runs to 16 residues. In DNA, the CDR3 is TGTGCCAGCAGCCAGGTGATACAGAGCTCTGGAAACACCATATATTTT. Residues: CASSQVIQSSGNTIYF.

The gene calls are TRBV4-3 and TRBJ2-2, with 7 positions matching TRBD1. The CDR3 runs to 15 residues. CDR1 is LGHNA and CDR2 is YSLEER in the germline V gene. The J segment lost 1 base and the V segment lost 8 bases, leaving 7 bases of the junction unmatched. The CDR3 here is CASGLDRWNTGELFF. In DNA form, the CDR3 reads TGCGCCAGCGGCTTGGACAGGTGGAACACCGGGGAGCTGTTTTTT.